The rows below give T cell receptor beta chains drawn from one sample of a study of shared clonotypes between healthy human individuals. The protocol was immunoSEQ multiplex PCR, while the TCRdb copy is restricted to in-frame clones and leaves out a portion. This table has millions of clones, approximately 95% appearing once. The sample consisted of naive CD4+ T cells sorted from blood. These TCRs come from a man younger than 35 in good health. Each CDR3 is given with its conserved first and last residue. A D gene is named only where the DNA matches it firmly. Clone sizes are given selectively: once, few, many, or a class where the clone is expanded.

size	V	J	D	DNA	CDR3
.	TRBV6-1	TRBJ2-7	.	TGTGCCAGCAGTGCGGACAAAGTCACCGAGCAGTACTTC	CASSADKVTEQYF
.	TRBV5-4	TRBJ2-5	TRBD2	TGTGCCAGCAGCTTGGGATGGGAGGGACGGACCCAGTACTTC	CASSLGWEGRTQYF
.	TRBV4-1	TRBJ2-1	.	TGCGCCAGCAGCCAAGAGGGGACGGTGCGTTCTGAGCAGTTCTTC	CASSQEGTVRSEQFF
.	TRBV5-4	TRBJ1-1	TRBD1	TGTGCCAGCAGCACCGGGACAGAGAGCACTGAAGCTTTCTTT	CASSTGTESTEAFF
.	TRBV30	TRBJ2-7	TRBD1	TGTGCCTGGAGTGTGACAGGGCACGAGCAGTACTTC	CAWSVTGHEQYF
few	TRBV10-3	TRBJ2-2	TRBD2	TGTGCCAGCTCCATAGGATTGTCCTTAGCGGGAGACTCCGGGGAGCTGTTTTTT	CASSIGLSLAGDSGELFF
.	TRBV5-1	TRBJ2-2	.	TGCGCCAGCAGCTTAGAAGGGACCGGGGAGCTGTTTTTT	CASSLEGTGELFF
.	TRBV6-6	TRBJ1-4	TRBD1	TGTGCCAGCAGCAGCCTGGACAGGGCTAATGAAAAACTGTTTTTT	CASSSLDRANEKLFF
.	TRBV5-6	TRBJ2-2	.	TGTGCCAGCAGCTTACGTGGAGACGCCGGGGAGCTGTTTTTT	CASSLRGDAGELFF
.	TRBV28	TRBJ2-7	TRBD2	TGTGCCAGCAGTCCTCCGGGACTAGCGACCTACGAGCAGTACTTC	CASSPPGLATYEQYF
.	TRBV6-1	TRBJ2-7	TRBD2	TGTGCCAGCAGTGAATTTGGCGGGGGGGGATTCTACGAGCAGTACTTC	CASSEFGGGGFYEQYF
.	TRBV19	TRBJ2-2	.	TGTGCCAGTAGTATAGATTTTCCCGGGGAGCTGTTTTTT	CASSIDFPGELFF
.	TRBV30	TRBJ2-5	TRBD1	TGTGCCTGTACGGGACAGGCCCAAGAGACCCAGTACTTC	CACTGQAQETQYF
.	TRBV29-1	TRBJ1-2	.	TGCAGCGTTGAGACGGGGGCGGACTATGGCTACACCTTC	CSVETGADYGYTF
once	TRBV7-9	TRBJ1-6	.	TGTGCCAGCAGCCAAACCACCAGACACTTCAATTCACCCCTCCACTTT	CASSQTTRHFNSPLHF
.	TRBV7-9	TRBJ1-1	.	TGTGCCAGCAGCTTAGAGGGATTAGCGGCTGAAGCTTTCTTT	CASSLEGLAAEAFF
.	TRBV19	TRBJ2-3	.	TGTGCCAGTAGTGGGAGGGGGAACCCAGATACGCAGTATTTT	CASSGRGNPDTQYF
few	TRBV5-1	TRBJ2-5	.	TGCGCCAGCAGCTTCACAGGGTTCCAAGAGACCCAGTACTTC	CASSFTGFQETQYF
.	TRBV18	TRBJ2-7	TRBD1	TGTGCCAGCTCACCACCCGGGACAGGGGTCCCTTTGACCGTCTACGAGCAGTACTTC	CASSPPGTGVPLTVYEQYF
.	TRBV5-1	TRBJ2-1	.	TGCGCCAGCAGCGTGAACAATGAGCAGTTCTTC	CASSVNNEQFF
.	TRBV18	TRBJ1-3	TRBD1	TGTGCCAGCTCACCTCCGGGGACAGGTGGAAACACCATATATTTT	CASSPPGTGGNTIYF
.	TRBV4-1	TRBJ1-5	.	TGCGCCAGCAGCCCGTCGGGGCACCCGGATCAGCCCCAGCATTTT	CASSPSGHPDQPQHF
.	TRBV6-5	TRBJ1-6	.	TGTGCCAGCAGTTACTTGGATTCACCCCTCCACTTT	CASSYLDSPLHF
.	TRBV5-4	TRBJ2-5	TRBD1	TGTGCCAGCGCCGCCGAACCGGACAGGGGGCCGGAGACCCAGTACTTC	CASAAEPDRGPETQYF
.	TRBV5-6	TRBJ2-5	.	TGTGCCAGCAGCTTCTCTGAGCGCCAAGAGACCCAGTACTTC	CASSFSERQETQYF
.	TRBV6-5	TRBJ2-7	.	TGTGCCAGCAGTTCCAATCCGGTGGCCTACGAGCAGTACTTC	CASSSNPVAYEQYF
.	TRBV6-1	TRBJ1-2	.	TGTGCCAGCAGCGCCTCGGGCTACACCTTC	CASSASGYTF
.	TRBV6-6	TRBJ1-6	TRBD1	TGTGCCAGCCGGGGACAGGGACTTAACTATAATTCACCCCTCCACTTT	CASRGQGLNYNSPLHF
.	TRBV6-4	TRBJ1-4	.	TGTGCCAGCAGTGGGATTGAAAAACTGTTTTTT	CASSGIEKLFF
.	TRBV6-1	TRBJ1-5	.	TGTGCCAGCAGTGGGGACCCCAATCAGCCCCAGCATTTT	CASSGDPNQPQHF
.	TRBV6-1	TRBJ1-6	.	TGTGCCAGCAGTGAACTAGAGCGGGACGTAGGTAATTCACCCCTCCACTTT	CASSELERDVGNSPLHF
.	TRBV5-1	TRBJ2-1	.	TGCGCCAGCAGCTCCTACAGGGTCAACAATGAGCAGTTCTTC	CASSSYRVNNEQFF
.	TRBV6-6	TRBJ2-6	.	TGTGCCAGCAGTTACTCCGGACAGCCTGGGGCCAACGTCCTGACTTTC	CASSYSGQPGANVLTF
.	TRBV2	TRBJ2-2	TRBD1	TGTGCCAGCAGCGTACCGGGACAGGGGAACACCGGGGAGCTGTTTTTT	CASSVPGQGNTGELFF
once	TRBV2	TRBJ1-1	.	TGTGCCAGCAGTGAATGGTCCGGGACGAACACTGAAGCTTTCTTT	CASSEWSGTNTEAFF
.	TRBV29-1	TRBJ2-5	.	TGCAGCGCCGGTTTCGGGGAGACCCAGTACTTC	CSAGFGETQYF
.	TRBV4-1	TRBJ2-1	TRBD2	TGCGCCAGCAGCCAAAGGGCTAGCGGGAGTGATGAGCAGTTCTTC	CASSQRASGSDEQFF
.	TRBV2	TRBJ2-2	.	TGTGCCAGCAGGGGGATTCTGAACACCGGGGAGCTGTTTTTT	CASRGILNTGELFF
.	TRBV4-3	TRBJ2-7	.	TGCGCCAGCAGCCAAGATCTTCACGAGCAGTACTTC	CASSQDLHEQYF
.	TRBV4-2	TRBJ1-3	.	TGTGCCAGCAGCCAAGTAGGGACACCTGGAAACACCATATATTTT	CASSQVGTPGNTIYF
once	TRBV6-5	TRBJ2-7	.	TGTGCCAGCAGTTACCTTAGCGCGGGATACGAGCAGTACTTC	CASSYLSAGYEQYF
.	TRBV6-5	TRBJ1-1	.	TGTGCCAGCAGTCCCAGACAGGTCCCACGGACTGAAGCTTTCTTT	CASSPRQVPRTEAFF
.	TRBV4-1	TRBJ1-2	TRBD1	TGCGCCAGCAGCCAAGATTTTGGACAGGGGACTTCTAACTATGGCTACACCTTC	CASSQDFGQGTSNYGYTF
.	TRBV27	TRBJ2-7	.	TGTGCCAGCAGGGCGGACAGACTCCATACTGAGCAGTACTTC	CASRADRLHTEQYF
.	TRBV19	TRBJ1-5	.	TGTGCCAGTATCGGCGGGAATAGCAATCAGCCCCAGCATTTT	CASIGGNSNQPQHF
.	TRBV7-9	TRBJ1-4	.	TGTGCCAGCAGCTTCCCGAGCGGGGGTTACGGATCAACTAATGAAAAACTGTTTTTT	CASSFPSGGYGSTNEKLFF
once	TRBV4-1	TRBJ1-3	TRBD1	TGCGCCAGCAGCCGAACAGGGGATCCGGAGGCTGGAAACACCATATATTTT	CASSRTGDPEAGNTIYF
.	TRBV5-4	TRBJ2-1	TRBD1	TGTGCCAGCAGCTTGGGACAGGGGAGCTCCTACAATGAGCAGTTCTTC	CASSLGQGSSYNEQFF
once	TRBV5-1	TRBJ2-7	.	TGCGCCAGCAGCGCACTAGTAAGAGACTACGAGCAGTACTTC	CASSALVRDYEQYF
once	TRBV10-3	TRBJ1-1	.	TGTGCCATCAGTGTGGGGGACGGCACTGAAGCTTTCTTT	CAISVGDGTEAFF
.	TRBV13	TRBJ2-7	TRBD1	TGTGCCAGCAGCGCAGACAGGGAAAGCTCCTACGAGCAGTACTTC	CASSADRESSYEQYF
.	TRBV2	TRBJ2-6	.	TGTGCCAGTAGACAGGTTTCTGGGGCCAACGTCCTGACTTTC	CASRQVSGANVLTF
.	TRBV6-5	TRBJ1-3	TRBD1	TGTGCCACCCTACAGGGGGGCTCTGGAAACACCATATATTTT	CATLQGGSGNTIYF
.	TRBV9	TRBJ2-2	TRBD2	TGTGCCAGCAGCCCTCCTAGCGGGATGGTTGGGGAGCTGTTTTTT	CASSPPSGMVGELFF